This is a list of T cell receptor beta chains from one sample in a study of blood T cell repertoires in COVID-19. TCRdb's table, derived via immunoSEQ multiplex PCR, lists solely in-frame clones and lacks some. The sample lists about 75,000 clones; 80% to 90% were seen once. Sequenced material: peripheral blood. Receptor source: a woman between 45 and 60 years old with acute or convalescent COVID-19. Each CDR3 is given with its conserved first and last residue. A D gene is named only where the DNA matches it firmly. Rows may omit the clone size; those that give it use once, few, many or a size class.

abundance	v_gene	j_gene	d_gene	CDR3aa	CDR3nt
.	TRBV18	TRBJ2-7	TRBD1	CASSPPLGTGGSYEQYF	TGTGCCAGCTCACCTCCCCTTGGGACAGGGGGTTCATACGAGCAGTACTTC
.	TRBV28	TRBJ2-7	.	CASMPVFAYEQYF	TGTGCCAGCATGCCGGTGTTCGCCTACGAGCAGTACTTC
few	TRBV7-2	TRBJ1-1	.	CASSLAAGGTEAFF	TGTGCCAGCAGCTTAGCGGCGGGTGGCACTGAAGCTTTCTTT
.	TRBV14	TRBJ2-2	TRBD1	CASSQRYPGGSGELFF	TGTGCCAGCAGCCAAAGGTATCCAGGGGGCTCCGGGGAGCTGTTTTTT
few	TRBV19	TRBJ1-5	.	CASSRQNQPQHF	TGTGCCAGTAGTCGTCAGAATCAGCCCCAGCATTTT
once	TRBV18	TRBJ2-2	.	CASSRRLGADGELFF	TGTGCCAGCTCACGTCGTTTGGGCGCCGACGGGGAGCTGTTTTTT
.	TRBV15	TRBJ1-5	.	CATSRDLGGKRNQPQHF	TGTGCCACCAGCAGAGATCTGGGGGGAAAGCGCAATCAGCCCCAGCATTTT
.	TRBV30	TRBJ1-2	.	CAWSNTGYGYTF	TGTGCCTGGAGTAACACGGGATATGGCTACACCTTC
once	TRBV7-2	TRBJ2-3	TRBD2	CASSFGSGGSLTDTQYF	TGTGCCAGCAGCTTCGGGAGCGGGGGGTCCCTCACAGATACGCAGTATTTT
.	TRBV5-8	TRBJ2-2	.	CASSLTGPGELSF	TGTGCCAGCAGCTTAACAGGGCCCGGGGAGCTGTCTTTT
.	TRBV7-8	TRBJ2-1	.	CASSLSGVMYNEQFF	TGTGCCAGCAGCTTATCGGGAGTTATGTACAATGAGCAGTTCTTC
.	TRBV6-5	TRBJ2-1	TRBD2	CASSYQSRGDEQFF	TGTGCCAGCAGTTATCAGAGTCGGGGGGATGAGCAGTTCTTC
.	TRBV4-3	TRBJ2-1	TRBD1	CASSQLPGGEQFF	TGCGCCAGCAGCCAATTACCAGGGGGTGAGCAGTTCTTC
.	TRBV7-2	TRBJ2-7	TRBD2	CASSSPRAGVGYPSYEQYF	TGTGCCAGCAGCTCCCCAAGAGCGGGAGTTGGGTATCCTTCCTACGAGCAGTACTTC
.	TRBV30	TRBJ1-5	TRBD1	CAWSVLTGSPNQPQHF	TGTGCCTGGAGTGTACTGACAGGGAGTCCCAATCAGCCCCAGCATTTT
.	TRBV12-3/TRBV12-4	TRBJ1-2	.	CAIRHGGYGYTF	TGTGCCATCAGACACGGAGGCTATGGCTACACCTTC
.	TRBV6-1	TRBJ2-2	TRBD2	CASSDSGVRELFF	TGTGCCAGCAGTGACAGCGGGGTCAGGGAGCTGTTTTTT
.	TRBV27	TRBJ2-1	.	CASSSTGGLDNEQFF	TGTGCCAGCAGTTCCACCGGGGGGCTGGACAATGAGCAGTTCTTC
.	TRBV14	TRBJ2-7	TRBD2	CASSQSRAAGWYEQYF	TGTGCCAGCAGCCAATCCAGGGCAGCGGGGTGGTACGAGCAGTACTTC
.	TRBV29-1	TRBJ2-1	.	CSASGRVADQQFF	TGCAGCGCCTCGGGGCGCGTAGCGGATCAGCAGTTCTTC
many	TRBV9	TRBJ2-3	.	CASSVSTATDTQYF	TGTGCCAGCAGCGTATCTACAGCCACAGATACGCAGTATTTT
few	TRBV14	TRBJ1-2	.	CASSQAARTREDGYTF	TGTGCCAGCAGCCAAGCCGCCCGGACTAGGGAGGATGGCTACACCTTC
.	TRBV7-2	TRBJ1-2	.	CASSLAEWGLTANYGYTF	TGTGCCAGCAGCCTCGCGGAATGGGGCCTTACCGCTAACTATGGCTACACCTTC
.	TRBV7-6	TRBJ2-7	TRBD2	CASSLGTSGRAGDEQYF	TGTGCCAGCAGCTTAGGGACTAGCGGGAGGGCCGGGGACGAGCAGTACTTC
.	TRBV29-1	TRBJ1-5	.	CSVAGVGQPQHF	TGCAGCGTTGCAGGGGTTGGGCAGCCCCAGCATTTT